These T cell receptor beta chains were read from a single sample in a study of T cell responses to AZD1222 COVID-19 vaccine. Generated by immunoSEQ multiplex PCR, the TCRdb table keeps only in-frame clones and is missing some. The data show around 160,000 clones, 93% seen once. The specimen comprised peripheral blood, sampled on day 0 of AZD1222 vaccination. These receptors all come from an adult in good health. Each CDR3 is given with its conserved first and last residue. The D gene is left open where the match is weak. Some rows have no size entry. The others give once, few or many, or a class for an expanded clone.

d_call: NA
clone_size: NA
v_call: TRBV7-9
j_call: TRBJ2-7
cdr3_aa: CASSLLYEQYF
cdr3_nt: TGTGCCAGCAGCTTACTCTACGAGCAGTACTTC

d_call: TRBD2
clone_size: NA
v_call: TRBV30
j_call: TRBJ2-3
cdr3_aa: CAWSNSLAGGFVTQYF
cdr3_nt: TGTGCCTGGAGTAATTCCCTAGCGGGAGGGTTTGTTACGCAGTATTTT

d_call: TRBD2
clone_size: NA
v_call: TRBV10-2
j_call: TRBJ2-7
cdr3_aa: CASRVGGAGTHEQYF
cdr3_nt: TGCGCCAGCAGGGTCGGGGGGGCAGGAACCCACGAGCAGTACTTC

d_call: TRBD1
clone_size: NA
v_call: TRBV9
j_call: TRBJ1-2
cdr3_aa: CASTRQGWDYGYTF
cdr3_nt: TGTGCCAGCACTAGACAGGGATGGGACTATGGCTACACCTTC

d_call: TRBD1
clone_size: NA
v_call: TRBV5-1
j_call: TRBJ1-2
cdr3_aa: CASSLGGSYGYTF
cdr3_nt: TGCGCCAGCAGCTTAGGGGGCTCCTATGGCTACACCTTC

d_call: NA
clone_size: NA
v_call: TRBV27
j_call: TRBJ2-7
cdr3_aa: CASRTWGVDGYEQYF
cdr3_nt: TGTGCCAGCAGGACTTGGGGGGTGGATGGCTACGAGCAGTACTTC

d_call: NA
clone_size: NA
v_call: TRBV5-4
j_call: TRBJ2-3
cdr3_aa: CASSAPDTDTQYF
cdr3_nt: TGTGCCAGCAGCGCACCAGATACAGATACGCAGTATTTT

d_call: NA
clone_size: NA
v_call: TRBV10-1
j_call: TRBJ1-4
cdr3_aa: CASSARDGNEKLFF
cdr3_nt: TGCGCCAGCAGTGCCCGGGATGGTAATGAAAAACTGTTTTTT

d_call: NA
clone_size: NA
v_call: TRBV5-6
j_call: TRBJ1-5
cdr3_aa: CASSPGGGSYNQPQHF
cdr3_nt: TGTGCCAGCAGCCCCGGGGGTGGCAGTTACAATCAGCCCCAGCATTTT

d_call: NA
clone_size: few
v_call: TRBV3-1/TRBV3-2
j_call: TRBJ2-1
cdr3_aa: CASSQEWRDNEQFF
cdr3_nt: TGTGCCAGCAGCCAAGAGTGGAGGGACAATGAGCAGTTCTTC

d_call: NA
clone_size: NA
v_call: TRBV6-5
j_call: TRBJ2-7
cdr3_aa: CATSGDSYEQYF
cdr3_nt: TGTGCCACCTCCGGAGACTCCTACGAGCAGTACTTC

d_call: TRBD1
clone_size: NA
v_call: TRBV5-1
j_call: TRBJ2-1
cdr3_aa: CASSSQPGTGGGEQFF
cdr3_nt: TGCGCCAGCAGCTCCCAACCCGGGACAGGGGGCGGTGAGCAGTTCTTC

d_call: TRBD2
clone_size: NA
v_call: TRBV28
j_call: TRBJ2-3
cdr3_aa: CASSGGGAPTDTQYF
cdr3_nt: TGTGCCAGCAGTGGGGGGGGAGCCCCCACAGATACGCAGTATTTT

d_call: NA
clone_size: NA
v_call: TRBV6-2/TRBV6-3
j_call: TRBJ1-1
cdr3_aa: CASSYLMNTEAFF
cdr3_nt: TGTGCCAGCAGTTACCTCATGAACACTGAAGCTTTCTTT

d_call: NA
clone_size: NA
v_call: TRBV4-1
j_call: TRBJ1-2
cdr3_aa: CASSQAGAGDGYTF
cdr3_nt: TGCGCCAGCAGCCAAGCTGGTGCAGGGGATGGCTACACCTTC

d_call: NA
clone_size: NA
v_call: TRBV6-5
j_call: TRBJ1-2
cdr3_aa: CASRGEVGMYGYTF
cdr3_nt: TGTGCCAGTCGCGGGGAAGTTGGGATGTATGGCTACACCTTC

d_call: NA
clone_size: NA
v_call: TRBV24-1
j_call: TRBJ2-1
cdr3_aa: CATSDLGSNEQFF
cdr3_nt: TGTGCCACCAGTGATTTGGGGAGCAATGAGCAGTTCTTC

d_call: TRBD1
clone_size: NA
v_call: TRBV6-5
j_call: TRBJ1-2
cdr3_aa: CASNAGGRGYTF
cdr3_nt: TGTGCCAGCAATGCAGGGGGCCGTGGCTACACCTTC

d_call: NA
clone_size: NA
v_call: TRBV4-1
j_call: TRBJ2-3
cdr3_aa: CASSRTTGRTDTQYF
cdr3_nt: TGCGCCAGCAGCCGAACCACAGGGCGCACAGATACGCAGTATTTT

d_call: NA
clone_size: NA
v_call: TRBV2
j_call: TRBJ1-5
cdr3_aa: CASQRDNTQPQHF
cdr3_nt: TGTGCCAGCCAGAGAGACAATACCCAGCCCCAGCATTTT

d_call: NA
clone_size: NA
v_call: TRBV5-1
j_call: TRBJ2-1
cdr3_aa: CASSPAGAEQFF
cdr3_nt: TGCGCCAGCAGCCCGGCAGGGGCCGAGCAGTTCTTC

d_call: TRBD2
clone_size: NA
v_call: TRBV24-1
j_call: TRBJ2-5
cdr3_aa: CATSDSNSGRHRETQYF
cdr3_nt: TGTGCCACCAGTGACTCCAATAGCGGGAGACATCGGGAGACCCAGTACTTC

d_call: TRBD1
clone_size: once
v_call: TRBV4-1
j_call: TRBJ1-5
cdr3_aa: CASSRAGGYGNQPQHF
cdr3_nt: TGCGCCAGCAGCCGGGCAGGGGGTTATGGCAATCAGCCCCAGCATTTT

d_call: NA
clone_size: NA
v_call: TRBV3-1/TRBV3-2
j_call: TRBJ1-1
cdr3_aa: CASSQDLRVKGGTEAFF
cdr3_nt: TGTGCCAGCAGCCAAGACCTTAGGGTGAAGGGTGGCACTGAAGCTTTCTTT

d_call: NA
clone_size: NA
v_call: TRBV27
j_call: TRBJ1-3
cdr3_aa: CASSFSGTGPSSGNTIYF
cdr3_nt: TGTGCCAGCAGTTTCAGTGGTACGGGCCCGAGCTCTGGAAACACCATATATTTT

d_call: NA
clone_size: NA
v_call: TRBV5-1
j_call: TRBJ1-6
cdr3_aa: CASSRDILSPLHF
cdr3_nt: TGCGCCAGCAGCCGGGACATTCTATCCCCCCTCCACTTT

d_call: TRBD2
clone_size: once
v_call: TRBV7-3
j_call: TRBJ2-5
cdr3_aa: CASSAGTKETQYF
cdr3_nt: TGTGCCAGCAGCGCCGGGACTAAAGAGACCCAGTACTTC

d_call: TRBD1
clone_size: NA
v_call: TRBV9
j_call: TRBJ1-2
cdr3_aa: CASSPLTGQGAYGYTF
cdr3_nt: TGTGCCAGCAGCCCCCTCACCGGGCAGGGGGCCTATGGCTACACCTTC

d_call: NA
clone_size: NA
v_call: TRBV7-9
j_call: TRBJ1-5
cdr3_aa: CASSLTGNQPQHF
cdr3_nt: TGTGCCAGCAGCTTGACGGGCAATCAGCCCCAGCATTTT

d_call: NA
clone_size: NA
v_call: TRBV3-1/TRBV3-2
j_call: TRBJ2-2
cdr3_aa: CASSQGGRGANGELFF
cdr3_nt: TGTGCCAGCAGCCAAGGAGGTCGGGGGGCAAACGGGGAGCTGTTTTTT

d_call: NA
clone_size: NA
v_call: TRBV7-2
j_call: TRBJ1-6
cdr3_aa: CASTAIQIGNSPLHF
cdr3_nt: TGTGCCAGCACCGCTATTCAAATTGGTAATTCACCCCTCCACTTT

d_call: NA
clone_size: NA
v_call: TRBV10-3
j_call: TRBJ1-2
cdr3_aa: CAISAPSTDPVTYGYTF
cdr3_nt: TGTGCCATCAGTGCCCCCTCAACCGATCCGGTAACGTATGGCTACACCTTC

d_call: NA
clone_size: once
v_call: TRBV27
j_call: TRBJ1-5
cdr3_aa: CASSPGRGTGQPQHF
cdr3_nt: TGTGCCAGCAGTCCCGGCAGGGGTACCGGTCAGCCCCAGCATTTT

d_call: NA
clone_size: few
v_call: TRBV15
j_call: TRBJ2-1
cdr3_aa: CATTPGDYNEQFF
cdr3_nt: TGTGCCACCACCCCGGGGGACTACAATGAGCAGTTCTTC

d_call: NA
clone_size: NA
v_call: TRBV4-1
j_call: TRBJ2-1
cdr3_aa: CASSQVPNSDNEQFF
cdr3_nt: TGCGCCAGCAGCCAAGTTCCGAACTCTGACAATGAGCAGTTCTTC

d_call: NA
clone_size: NA
v_call: TRBV7-9
j_call: TRBJ1-1
cdr3_aa: CASSHRITEAFF
cdr3_nt: TGTGCCAGCAGCCATCGGATAACTGAAGCTTTCTTT

d_call: NA
clone_size: NA
v_call: TRBV5-1
j_call: TRBJ1-1
cdr3_aa: CASSPGGWGMNTEAFF
cdr3_nt: TGCGCCAGCAGCCCGGGAGGGTGGGGGATGAACACTGAAGCTTTCTTT

d_call: NA
clone_size: NA
v_call: TRBV5-1
j_call: TRBJ1-2
cdr3_aa: CASSLAGLPAGNYGYTF
cdr3_nt: TGCGCCAGCAGCTTGGCGGGACTTCCTGCTGGGAACTATGGCTACACCTTC

d_call: NA
clone_size: NA
v_call: TRBV6-2/TRBV6-3
j_call: TRBJ2-1
cdr3_aa: CASSLARTGEQFF
cdr3_nt: TGTGCCAGCAGCCTAGCCCGGACTGGAGAGCAGTTCTTC

d_call: TRBD2
clone_size: NA
v_call: TRBV24-1
j_call: TRBJ2-1
cdr3_aa: CATGTSTYNEQFF
cdr3_nt: TGTGCCACCGGGACTAGTACCTACAATGAGCAGTTCTTC

d_call: NA
clone_size: NA
v_call: TRBV19
j_call: TRBJ1-1
cdr3_aa: CASSIGIAEAFF
cdr3_nt: TGTGCCAGTAGTATCGGAATCGCTGAAGCTTTCTTT

d_call: TRBD1
clone_size: once
v_call: TRBV5-1
j_call: TRBJ1-6
cdr3_aa: CASSLATGGSPLHF
cdr3_nt: TGCGCCAGCAGCTTGGCGACAGGGGGCTCACCCCTCCACTTT

d_call: NA
clone_size: NA
v_call: TRBV9
j_call: TRBJ2-6
cdr3_aa: CASSLRYSGANVLTF
cdr3_nt: TGTGCCAGCAGCCTCCGGTACTCTGGGGCCAACGTCCTGACTTTC

d_call: NA
clone_size: NA
v_call: TRBV11-2
j_call: TRBJ2-5
cdr3_aa: CASSLASIQETQYF
cdr3_nt: TGTGCCAGCAGCTTAGCGTCTATACAAGAGACCCAGTACTTC

d_call: TRBD1
clone_size: NA
v_call: TRBV5-1
j_call: TRBJ1-2
cdr3_aa: CASSLRRQGDNYGYTF
cdr3_nt: TGCGCCAGCAGCTTGAGGAGACAGGGTGATAACTATGGCTACACCTTC

d_call: NA
clone_size: NA
v_call: TRBV7-8
j_call: TRBJ1-5
cdr3_aa: CASSAIGGSKDQPQHF
cdr3_nt: TGTGCCAGCAGCGCAATCGGGGGATCGAAGGATCAGCCCCAGCATTTT

d_call: NA
clone_size: NA
v_call: TRBV18
j_call: TRBJ2-2
cdr3_aa: CASSPIIGELFF
cdr3_nt: TGTGCCAGCTCTCCAATTATAGGGGAGCTGTTTTTT

d_call: TRBD1
clone_size: NA
v_call: TRBV19
j_call: TRBJ1-1
cdr3_aa: CASSPQRTGEAFF
cdr3_nt: TGTGCCAGTAGTCCCCAGCGGACAGGGGAAGCTTTCTTT

d_call: TRBD2
clone_size: NA
v_call: TRBV6-5
j_call: TRBJ2-4
cdr3_aa: CASSSPSGRVNIQYF
cdr3_nt: TGTGCCAGCAGTTCCCCTAGCGGGAGGGTAAACATTCAGTACTTC

d_call: NA
clone_size: NA
v_call: TRBV19
j_call: TRBJ1-1
cdr3_aa: CASVKGGPNTEAFF
cdr3_nt: TGTGCCAGTGTTAAGGGGGGGCCGAACACTGAAGCTTTCTTT

d_call: NA
clone_size: NA
v_call: TRBV5-1
j_call: TRBJ1-1
cdr3_aa: CASSLSAGELAEAFF
cdr3_nt: TGCGCCAGCAGCTTGTCCGCAGGTGAATTGGCTGAAGCTTTCTTT

d_call: NA
clone_size: NA
v_call: TRBV7-8
j_call: TRBJ2-2
cdr3_aa: CASSPRSSHTGELFF
cdr3_nt: TGTGCCAGCAGCCCCCGGTCCAGCCACACCGGGGAGCTGTTTTTT